This T cell receptor (delta chain) was captured in a study of γδ T cells in repeated Plasmodium falciparum infection. Study-level background: Donors had four controlled P. falciparum NF54 infections over around 640 days. Study results and caveats: In Vdelta2-negative, largely Vdelta1+, gammadelta repertoires, repeated controlled infections appeared to drive clonal selection waves.

Germline V gives CDR1 TSWWSYY, CDR2 QGS. The CDR3 consists of 17 residues. Bulk repertoires came from Vgamma9/Vdelta2+ or Vdelta2-negative gammadelta T cells flow-sorted from PBMC. TCRdb ran CATT on the multiplex PCR reads. The repertoire includes about 48,000 delta-chain clones, roughly 1.5% of them detected once, and roughly 8.6% sits in the top ten. This clone occurred many times. Its antigen remains unknown. A single base separates this from a much larger clone, so it may be a read error. Other nucleotide sequences in the sample specify the same CDR3. V usage is TRDV1 and J usage is TRDJ1, with 11 bases identical to TRDD3. The sample taken for sequencing was gamma-delta T cells from blood. The TCR comes from a pool of human donors (malaria-infected and uninfected, not separated). As DNA, the CDR3 is TGTGCTCTCGGGGAATTATGGGGGATACGAGGCACCGATAAACTCATCTTT. Encoded protein: CALGELWGIRGTDKLIF.